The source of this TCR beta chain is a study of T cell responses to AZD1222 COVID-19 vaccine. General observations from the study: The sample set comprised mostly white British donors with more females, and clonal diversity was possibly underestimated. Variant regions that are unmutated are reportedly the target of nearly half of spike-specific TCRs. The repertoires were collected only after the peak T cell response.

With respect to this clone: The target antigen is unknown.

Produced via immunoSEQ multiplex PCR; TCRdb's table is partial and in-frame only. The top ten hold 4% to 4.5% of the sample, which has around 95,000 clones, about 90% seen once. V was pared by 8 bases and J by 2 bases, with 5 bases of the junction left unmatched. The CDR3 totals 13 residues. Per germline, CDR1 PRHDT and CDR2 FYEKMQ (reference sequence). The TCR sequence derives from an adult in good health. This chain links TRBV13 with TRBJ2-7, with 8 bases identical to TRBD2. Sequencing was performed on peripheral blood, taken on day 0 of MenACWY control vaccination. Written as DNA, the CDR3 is TGTGCCAGCGCAGGAGCGGGGGCCTACGAGCAGTACTTC. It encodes CASAGAGAYEQYF.